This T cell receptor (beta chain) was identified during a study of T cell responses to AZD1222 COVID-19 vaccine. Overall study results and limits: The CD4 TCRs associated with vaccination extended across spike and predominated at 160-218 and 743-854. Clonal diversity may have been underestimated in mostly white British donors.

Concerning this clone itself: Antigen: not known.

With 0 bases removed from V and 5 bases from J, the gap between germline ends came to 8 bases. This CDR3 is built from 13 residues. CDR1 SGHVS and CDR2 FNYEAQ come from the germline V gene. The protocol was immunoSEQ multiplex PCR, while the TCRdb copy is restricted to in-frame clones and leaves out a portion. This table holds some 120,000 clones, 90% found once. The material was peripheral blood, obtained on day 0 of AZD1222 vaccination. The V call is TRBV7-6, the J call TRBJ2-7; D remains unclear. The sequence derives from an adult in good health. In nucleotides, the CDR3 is TGTGCCAGCAGCTTAGCGTCGGCCCACGAGCAGTACTTC. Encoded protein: CASSLASAHEQYF.